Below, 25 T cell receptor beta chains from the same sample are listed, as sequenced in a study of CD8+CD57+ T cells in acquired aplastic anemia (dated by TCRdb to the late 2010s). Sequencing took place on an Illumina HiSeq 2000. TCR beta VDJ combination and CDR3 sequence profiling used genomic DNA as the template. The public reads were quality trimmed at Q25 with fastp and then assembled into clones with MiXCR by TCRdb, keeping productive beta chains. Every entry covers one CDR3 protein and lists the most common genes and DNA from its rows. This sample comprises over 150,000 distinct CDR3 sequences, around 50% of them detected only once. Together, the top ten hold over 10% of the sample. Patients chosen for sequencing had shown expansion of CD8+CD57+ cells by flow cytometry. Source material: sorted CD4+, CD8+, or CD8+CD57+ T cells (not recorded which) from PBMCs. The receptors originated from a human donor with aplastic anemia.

The CDR3: CAWSTSGGAADTQYF. In DNA, the CDR3 is TGTGCCTGGAGTACCAGCGGGGGGGCCGCAGATACGCAGTATTTT. The rearrangement links TRBV30 to TRBJ2-3; the match to TRBD2 covers 10 bases. From germline, CDR1 is GTSNPN and CDR2 SVGIG (reference sequence). The CDR3 is made up of 15 amino acids. The junction had 6 bases not matched to a gene; V was cut back by 2 bases and J by 4 bases.

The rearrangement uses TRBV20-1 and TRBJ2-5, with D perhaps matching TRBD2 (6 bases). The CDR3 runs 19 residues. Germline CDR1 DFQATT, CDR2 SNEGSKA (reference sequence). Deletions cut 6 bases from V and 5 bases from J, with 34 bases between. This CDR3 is CSASLFRAPYGEVMETQYF. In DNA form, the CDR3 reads TGCAGTGCCTCCCTTTTTCGGGCACCCTATGGGGAGGTCATGGAGACCCAGTACTTC.

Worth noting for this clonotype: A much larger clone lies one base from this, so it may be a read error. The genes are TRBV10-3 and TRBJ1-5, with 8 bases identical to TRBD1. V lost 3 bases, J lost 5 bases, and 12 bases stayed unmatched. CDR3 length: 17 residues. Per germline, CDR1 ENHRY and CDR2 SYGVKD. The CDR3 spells CAISETEGQGADQPQHF. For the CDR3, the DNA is TGTGCCATCAGTGAAACAGAGGGGCAGGGGGCAGATCAGCCCCAGCATTTT.

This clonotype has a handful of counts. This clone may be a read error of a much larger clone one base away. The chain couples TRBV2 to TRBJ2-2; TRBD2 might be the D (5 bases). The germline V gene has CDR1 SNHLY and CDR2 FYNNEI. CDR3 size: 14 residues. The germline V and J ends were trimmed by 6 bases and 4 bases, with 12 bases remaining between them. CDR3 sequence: CASRSLAPTGELFF. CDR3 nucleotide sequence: TGTGCCAGCAGATCTCTAGCACCCACCGGGGAGCTGTTTTTT.

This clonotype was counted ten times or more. The CDR3 DNA is TGTGCCACCAGCACGGGACAGGGTGCAACTAATGAAAAACTGTTTTTT. This sequence encodes CATSTGQGATNEKLFF. This chain uses TRBV15 with TRBJ1-4; the match to TRBD1 covers 9 bases. The CDR3 is 16 residues long. V lost 4 bases to trimming and J lost 0 bases; unmatched junction nucleotides: 3. The germline gives CDR1 LNHNV, CDR2 YYDKDF (reference sequence).

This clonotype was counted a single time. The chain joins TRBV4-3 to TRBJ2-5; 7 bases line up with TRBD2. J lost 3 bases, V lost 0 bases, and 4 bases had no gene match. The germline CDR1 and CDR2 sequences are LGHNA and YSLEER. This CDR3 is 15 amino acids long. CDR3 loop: CASSQDLRGEETQYF. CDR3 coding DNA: TGCGCCAGCAGCCAAGATCTTCGGGGGGAAGAGACCCAGTACTTC.

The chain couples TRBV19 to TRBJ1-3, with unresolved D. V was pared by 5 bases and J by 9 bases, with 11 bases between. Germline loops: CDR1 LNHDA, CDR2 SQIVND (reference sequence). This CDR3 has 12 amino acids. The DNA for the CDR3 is TGTGCCAGTAGTGCTGACCGGGGCACCATATATTTT. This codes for CASSADRGTIYF.

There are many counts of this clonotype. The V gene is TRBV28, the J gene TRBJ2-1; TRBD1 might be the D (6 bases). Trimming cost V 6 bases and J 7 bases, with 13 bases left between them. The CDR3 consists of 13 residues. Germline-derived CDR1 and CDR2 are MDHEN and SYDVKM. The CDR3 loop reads CASSRDTSNEQFF. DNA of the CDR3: TGTGCCAGCAGCCGGGACACCTCGAATGAGCAGTTCTTC.

Here the CDR3 DNA reads TGTGCCAGCAGCGGGACTAGCGGGGGGGCCGCCTCCTACAATGAGCAGTTCTTC. Encoded protein: CASSGTSGGAASYNEQFF. The V gene is TRBV7-3, the J gene TRBJ2-7; TRBD2 matches at 16 bases. The closer fit of TRBJ2-1 to the DNA end suggests the J call may be wrong. The CDR3 runs 18 residues. Looked up from germline, CDR1 is SGHTA and CDR2 is FQGTGA.

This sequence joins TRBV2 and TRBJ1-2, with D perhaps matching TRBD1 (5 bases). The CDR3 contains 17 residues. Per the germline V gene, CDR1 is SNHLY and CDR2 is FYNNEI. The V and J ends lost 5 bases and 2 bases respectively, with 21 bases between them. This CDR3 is CASSFPLLSTVNYGYTF. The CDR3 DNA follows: TGTGCCAGCAGTTTCCCCCTCCTCTCGACAGTGAACTATGGCTACACCTTC. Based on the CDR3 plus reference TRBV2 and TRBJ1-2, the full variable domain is EPEVTQTPSHQVTQMGQEVILRCVPISNHLYFYWYRQILGQKVEFLVSFYNNEISEKSEIFDDQFSVERPDGSNFTLKIRSTKLEDSAMYFCASSFPLLSTVNYGYTFGSGTRLTVV.

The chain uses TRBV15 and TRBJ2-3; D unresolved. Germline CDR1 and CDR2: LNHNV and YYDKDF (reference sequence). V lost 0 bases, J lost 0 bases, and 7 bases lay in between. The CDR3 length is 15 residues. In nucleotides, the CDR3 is TGTGCCACCAGCAGAGACGGCTCCAGCACAGATACGCAGTATTTT. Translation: CATSRDGSSTDTQYF.

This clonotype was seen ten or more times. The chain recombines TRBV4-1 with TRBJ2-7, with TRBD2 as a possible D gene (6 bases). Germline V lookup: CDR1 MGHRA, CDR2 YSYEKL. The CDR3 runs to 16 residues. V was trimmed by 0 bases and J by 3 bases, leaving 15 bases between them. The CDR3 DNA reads TGCGCCAGCAGCCAAGAAGCGGGTACAGGAAACTACGAGCAGTACTTC. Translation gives CASSQEAGTGNYEQYF.

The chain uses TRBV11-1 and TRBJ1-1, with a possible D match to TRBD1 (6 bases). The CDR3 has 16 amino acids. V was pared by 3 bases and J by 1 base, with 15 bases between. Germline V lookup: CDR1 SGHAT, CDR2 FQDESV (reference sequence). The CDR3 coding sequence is TGTGCCAGCAGCTTGAGAAAGGGGGGAACGAACACTGAAGCTTTCTTT. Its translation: CASSLRKGGTNTEAFF. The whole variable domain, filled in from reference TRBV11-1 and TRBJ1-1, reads EAEVAQSPRYKITEKSQAVAFWCDPISGHATLYWYRQILGQGPELLVQFQDESVVDDSQLPKDRFSAERLKGVDSTLKIQPAELGDSAMYLCASSLRKGGTNTEAFFGQGTRLTVV.

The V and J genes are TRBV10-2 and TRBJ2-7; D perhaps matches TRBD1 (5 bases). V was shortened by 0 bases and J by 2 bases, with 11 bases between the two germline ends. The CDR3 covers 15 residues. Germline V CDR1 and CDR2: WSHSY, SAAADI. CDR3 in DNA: TGCGCCAGCAGTGAGTCGAGTAGGGGTCCCTACGAGCAGTACTTC. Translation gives CASSESSRGPYEQYF.

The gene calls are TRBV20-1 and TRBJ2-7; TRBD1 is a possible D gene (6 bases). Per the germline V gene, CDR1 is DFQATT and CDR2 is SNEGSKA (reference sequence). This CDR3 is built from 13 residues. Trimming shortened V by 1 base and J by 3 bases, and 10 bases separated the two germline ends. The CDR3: CSARGQENYEQYF. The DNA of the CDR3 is TGCAGTGCTAGAGGACAGGAAAACTACGAGCAGTACTTC.

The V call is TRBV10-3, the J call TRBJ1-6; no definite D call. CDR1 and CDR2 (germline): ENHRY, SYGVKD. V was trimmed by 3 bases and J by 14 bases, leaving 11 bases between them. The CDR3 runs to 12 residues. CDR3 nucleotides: TGTGCCATCAGTGACACCCCCATCTCCCTCCACTTT. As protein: CAISDTPISLHF.

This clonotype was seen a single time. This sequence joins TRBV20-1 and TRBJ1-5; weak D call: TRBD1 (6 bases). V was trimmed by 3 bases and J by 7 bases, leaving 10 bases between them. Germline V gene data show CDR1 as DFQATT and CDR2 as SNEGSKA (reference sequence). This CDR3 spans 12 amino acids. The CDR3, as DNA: TGCAGTGCTAGGAGTACAGGGCAGCCCCAGCATTTT. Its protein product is CSARSTGQPQHF.

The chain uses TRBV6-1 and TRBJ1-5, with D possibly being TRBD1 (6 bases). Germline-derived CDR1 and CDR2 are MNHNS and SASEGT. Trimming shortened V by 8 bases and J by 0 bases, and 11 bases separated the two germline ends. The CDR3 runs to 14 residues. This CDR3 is CASSPDSSNQPQHF. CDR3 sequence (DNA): TGTGCCAGCTCTCCGGACAGTAGCAATCAGCCCCAGCATTTT.

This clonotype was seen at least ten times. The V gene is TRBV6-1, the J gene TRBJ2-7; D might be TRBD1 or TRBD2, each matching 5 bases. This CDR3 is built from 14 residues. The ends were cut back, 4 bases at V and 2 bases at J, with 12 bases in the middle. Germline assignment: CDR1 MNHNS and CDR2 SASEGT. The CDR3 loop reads CASSAEGPTYEQYF. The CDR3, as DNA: TGTGCCAGCAGTGCAGAGGGACCTACCTACGAGCAGTACTTC.

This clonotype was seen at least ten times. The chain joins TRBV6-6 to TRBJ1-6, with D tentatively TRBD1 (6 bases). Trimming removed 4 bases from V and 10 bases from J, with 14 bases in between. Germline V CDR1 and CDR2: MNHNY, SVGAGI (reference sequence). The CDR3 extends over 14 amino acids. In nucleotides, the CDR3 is TGTGCCAGCAGTTTACAGGGTGGGGGATCACCCCTCCACTTT. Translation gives CASSLQGGGSPLHF.

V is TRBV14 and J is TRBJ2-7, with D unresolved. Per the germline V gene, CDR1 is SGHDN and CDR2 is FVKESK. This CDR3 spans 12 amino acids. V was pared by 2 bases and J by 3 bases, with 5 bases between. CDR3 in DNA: TGTGCCAGCAGCCAATTGGGCTACGAGCAGTACTTC. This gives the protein CASSQLGYEQYF.

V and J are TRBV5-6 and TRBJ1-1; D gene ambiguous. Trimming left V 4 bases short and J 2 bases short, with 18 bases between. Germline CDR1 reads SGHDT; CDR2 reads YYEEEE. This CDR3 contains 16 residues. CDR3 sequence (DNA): TGTGCCAGCAGCCAGCGGGTAGGTGTTACCAACACTGAAGCTTTCTTT. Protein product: CASSQRVGVTNTEAFF.

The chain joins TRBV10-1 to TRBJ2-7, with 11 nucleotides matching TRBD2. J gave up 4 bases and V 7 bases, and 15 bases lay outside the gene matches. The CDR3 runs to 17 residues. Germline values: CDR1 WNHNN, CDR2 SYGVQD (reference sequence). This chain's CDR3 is CASTDNSGGASQYEQYF. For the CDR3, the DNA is TGCGCCAGCACCGATAATAGCGGGGGGGCCTCTCAATACGAGCAGTACTTC.

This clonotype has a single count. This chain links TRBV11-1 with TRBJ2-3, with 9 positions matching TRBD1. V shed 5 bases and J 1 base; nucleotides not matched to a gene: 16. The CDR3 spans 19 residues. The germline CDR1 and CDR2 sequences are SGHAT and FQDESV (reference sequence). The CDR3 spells CASSIPGQGPSSGTDTQYF. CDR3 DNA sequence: TGTGCCAGCAGCATACCGGGACAGGGACCATCGTCTGGCACAGATACGCAGTATTTT.

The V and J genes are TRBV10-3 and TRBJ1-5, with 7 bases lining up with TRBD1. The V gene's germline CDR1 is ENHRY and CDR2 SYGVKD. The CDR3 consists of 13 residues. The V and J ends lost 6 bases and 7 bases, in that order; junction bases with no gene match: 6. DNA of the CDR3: TGTGCCATCAGCGACAGGGTGGAACAGCCCCAGCATTTT. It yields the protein CAISDRVEQPQHF.